This T cell receptor beta chain came from a study of tumor-infiltrating lymphocytes in glioblastoma multiforme. CDR1 and CDR2 from the germline V gene are MNHEY and SVGAGI. The CDR3 loop spans 15 amino acids. TCR beta libraries were built from RNA through three nested multiplex PCR rounds using modified ARM-PCR. One entry per CDR3 protein, called by TCRdb with MiXCR from the multiplex PCR reads. The sample yields some 8,000 distinct CDR3 sequences, around 74% seen once. As for this clonotype: One end of the junction does not line up with germline, which may come from a read error.

This sequence joins TRBV6-5 and TRBJ2-3; possible D gene TRBD1, 5 bases. The sequencing sample was made of brain tumor tissue. The source is a male donor with glioblastoma. The CDR3 reads CVSSPSWSYTGTRYF. CDR3 nucleotide sequence: TGTGTCAGCAGTCCCTCCTGGTCGTACACAGGTACGCGGTATTTT.